Following are 31 T cell receptor beta chains from one sample sequenced in a study of cytomegalovirus exposure and HLA in healthy donors. PCR was performed using 60 Vbeta and 13 Jbeta primers. The repertoire was sequenced with immunoSEQ multiplex PCR; TCRdb's copy has only in-frame clones and lacks some. The sample contains under 140,000 clones, about 86% of which appear only once. Specimen: PBMCs. Receptors were obtained from a man aged 40-49 years in good health and CMV-seronegative.

V is TRBV5-4 and J is TRBJ2-7; 9 positions match TRBD1. This CDR3 is 14 amino acids long. The V and J ends lost 2 bases and 1 base, in that order; junction bases with no gene match: 1. Germline V gene lookup returns CDR1 SGHNT and CDR2 YYREEE (reference sequence). CDR3 amino acids: CASSFGQGSYEQYF. CDR3 coding DNA: TGTGCCAGCAGCTTCGGACAGGGGTCCTACGAGCAGTACTTC.

The chain uses TRBV19 and TRBJ2-2, with a tentative D call TRBD2 (6 bases). CDR1 is LNHDA and CDR2 is SQIVND in the germline V gene (reference sequence). V was shortened by 5 bases and J by 5 bases, with 15 bases between the two germline ends. The CDR3 spans 15 residues. The CDR3 here is CASSWGRLVTGELFF. CDR3 in DNA: TGTGCCAGTAGTTGGGGGAGGTTGGTAACCGGGGAGCTGTTTTTT.

V usage is TRBV28 and J usage is TRBJ1-2; no reliable D call. CDR1 is MDHEN, CDR2 SYDVKM, per germline. The V end was cut by 8 bases, the J end by 2 bases, with 9 bases between. The CDR3 is made up of 12 amino acids. CDR3 loop: CASQTQNYGYTF. DNA of the CDR3: TGTGCCAGCCAGACACAGAACTATGGCTACACCTTC.

This clone was recorded a few times. The CDR3 region is CASSGYRGGTEAFF. CDR3 coding DNA: TGTGCCAGCAGCGGATACAGGGGGGGGACTGAAGCTTTCTTT. This chain joins TRBV9 and TRBJ1-1, with TRBD1 matching 8 bases. The CDR3 sequence is 14 residues long. The germline gives CDR1 SGDLS, CDR2 YYNGEE. The trim removed 3 bases at V and 5 bases at J, leaving 6 bases unmatched.

In DNA, the CDR3 is TGTGCCAGCAGCTCGTGGACTAGCACCTACGAGCAGTACTTC. It encodes CASSSWTSTYEQYF. The genes are TRBV6-5 and TRBJ2-7; 8 bases align to TRBD2. V shed 6 bases, J shed 2 bases, and the junction held 6 bases outside the gene matches. The CDR3 is 14 amino acids. Per the germline V gene, CDR1 is MNHEY and CDR2 is SVGAGI.

This clone was detected only once. The V gene is TRBV27, the J gene TRBJ1-5; no firm D call. Germline V gene data show CDR1 as MNHEY and CDR2 as SMNVEV (reference sequence). Trimming stripped 6 bases from V and 0 bases from J, with 9 bases between. The CDR3 runs to 14 residues. CDR3 amino acids: CASSQVYSNQPQHF. DNA for the CDR3: TGTGCCAGCAGCCAGGTCTATAGCAATCAGCCCCAGCATTTT.

This chain's CDR3 is CASSVGGQLNTEAFF. The CDR3 DNA reads TGTGCCAGCAGCGTAGGTGGACAGCTGAACACTGAAGCTTTCTTT. This chain links TRBV9 with TRBJ1-1; the D gene is possibly TRBD1 (6 bases). Deletions cut 0 bases from V and 0 bases from J, with 9 bases between. Germline values: CDR1 SGDLS, CDR2 YYNGEE. This CDR3 region has 15 residues.

The rearrangement joins TRBV10-3 to TRBJ2-1; TRBD1 matches 7 bases. V shed 6 bases, J shed 5 bases, and the junction held 7 bases outside the gene matches. The CDR3 is made up of 14 amino acids. The germline V gene has CDR1 ENHRY and CDR2 SYGVKD. CDR3 residues: CAISITGTDNEQFF. CDR3 nucleotide sequence: TGTGCCATCAGCATTACTGGGACAGACAATGAGCAGTTCTTC.

J is TRBJ2-1 and V is TRBV10-3; TRBD1 agrees at 8 bases. CDR3 length equals 15 residues. V dropped 7 bases and J dropped 3; count of bases not matched to a gene: 8. Looked up from germline, CDR1 is ENHRY and CDR2 is SYGVKD. The chain's CDR3 is CAITPGQGSYNEQFF. In DNA form, the CDR3 reads TGTGCCATCACCCCCGGACAGGGAAGCTACAATGAGCAGTTCTTC.

The J gene is TRBJ2-7, the V gene TRBV2, with 8 bases lining up with TRBD1. V shed 7 bases, J shed 2 bases, and the junction held 10 bases outside the gene matches. The V gene's germline CDR1 is SNHLY and CDR2 FYNNEI. The CDR3 runs to 15 residues. The CDR3 coding sequence is TGTGCCAGCACCCTACAGGGGGAAAGGACCTACGAGCAGTACTTC. Translating it yields CASTLQGERTYEQYF.

The table lists this clone with a count of one. The V gene is TRBV7-9, the J gene TRBJ2-2, with 8 bases that match TRBD1. J gave up 5 bases and V 1 base, and 6 bases lay outside the gene matches. Germline V CDR1 and CDR2: SEHNR, FQNEAQ (reference sequence). The CDR3 totals 16 residues. Here the CDR3 reads CASSLEGGQETGELFF. In DNA form, the CDR3 reads TGTGCCAGCAGCTTAGAGGGGGGACAGGAGACCGGGGAGCTGTTTTTT.

The chain is built from TRBV27 and TRBJ2-1, with a possible D match to TRBD2 (5 bases). V lost 4 bases and J 2 bases, leaving 9 bases between the germline ends. The germline gives CDR1 MNHEY, CDR2 SMNVEV (reference sequence). The CDR3 runs 14 residues. Here the CDR3 DNA reads TGTGCCAGCAGTTCATCCGGGACCTACAATGAGCAGTTCTTC. Encoded protein: CASSSSGTYNEQFF.

This clone was seen once. The chain uses TRBV29-1 and TRBJ2-1; TRBD2 aligns across 15 bases. Germline CDR1 is SQVTM and CDR2 is ANQGSEA. This CDR3 spans 15 amino acids. Unmatched junction bases numbered 10, after V lost 6 bases and J lost 10 bases. CDR3: CSVTGLAGGPGEQFF. CDR3 in DNA: TGCAGCGTAACTGGACTAGCGGGGGGGCCAGGGGAGCAGTTCTTC.

J is TRBJ2-5 and V is TRBV5-1; D is undetermined. The CDR3 totals 12 residues. CDR1 is SGHRS, CDR2 YFSETQ, per germline. Trimming took 2 bases from V and 1 from J, leaving 3 bases between them. CDR3 in DNA: TGCGCCAGCAGCTTAGCCCAAGAGACCCAGTACTTC. It encodes CASSLAQETQYF.

CDR3 in DNA: TGTGCCAGCAGCTTACCAGTGGCGGGGGTATACACAGATACGCAGTATTTT. It codes for CASSLPVAGVYTDTQYF. The rearrangement links TRBV7-9 to TRBJ2-3, with 7 bases identical to TRBD2. Germline values: CDR1 SEHNR, CDR2 FQNEAQ (reference sequence). This CDR3 has 17 residues. Losses at the gene ends were 2 bases for V and 2 bases for J; bases not matched to a gene: 10.

This chain uses TRBV7-9 with TRBJ2-5; maybe TRBD2 (5 bases). This CDR3 region has 14 residues. Germline loops: CDR1 SEHNR, CDR2 FQNEAQ (reference sequence). Trimming removed 1 base at V and 2 bases at J, with 8 bases between. The CDR3 DNA reads as TGTGCCAGCAGCTTAGGGACTCGGCAAGAGACCCAGTACTTC. Amino acids: CASSLGTRQETQYF.

The rearrangement uses TRBV18 and TRBJ1-4, with D unresolved. V was shortened by 1 base and J by 8 bases, with 11 bases between the two germline ends. This CDR3 is built from 14 residues. The germline V gene has CDR1 KGHSH and CDR2 LQKENI. The CDR3 coding sequence is TGTGCCAGCTCACCACGGTCAGCACAGGAAAAACTGTTTTTT. Protein: CASSPRSAQEKLFF.

The chain uses TRBV7-7 and TRBJ2-5; D gene uncertain. V was cut by 3 bases and J by 4 bases, with 9 bases left in between. CDR3 length: 13 residues. Germline V CDR1 and CDR2: SSHAT, FNYEAQ (reference sequence). CDR3: CASSLGPGETQYF. The CDR3 nucleotides are TGTGCCAGCAGCTTGGGCCCCGGAGAGACCCAGTACTTC.

V is TRBV6-5 and J is TRBJ1-1, with no clear D. CDR1 MNHEY and CDR2 SVGAGI come from the germline V gene. V was cut by 7 bases and J by 1 base, with 13 bases left in between. The CDR3 runs 14 residues. CDR3 sequence: CASKPSGTNTEAFF. The CDR3 region has the DNA TGTGCCAGCAAACCGTCAGGTACGAACACTGAAGCTTTCTTT.

The V call is TRBV19, the J call TRBJ1-2; D gene ambiguous. Between the trimmed V and J ends, which lost 9 bases and 0 bases, there was a span of 17 bases. The CDR3 spans 15 residues. The germline V gene encodes CDR1 LNHDA and CDR2 SQIVND (reference sequence). CDR3 DNA: TGTGCCAGCCACCCCGACGGGTTTACTAACTATGGCTACACCTTC. Residues: CASHPDGFTNYGYTF.

The chain recombines TRBV7-2 with TRBJ2-3; 9 bases line up with TRBD2. Germline trimming cut 2 bases from V and 0 bases from J; bases unmatched to any gene: 9. Germline CDR1 SGHTA, CDR2 FQGNSA. The CDR3 is made up of 18 amino acids. The DNA for the CDR3 is TGTGCCAGCAGCTTAACCGCGGGGGGGGATACTAGCACAGATACGCAGTATTTT. Translated: CASSLTAGGDTSTDTQYF. Full variable domain (remainder filled in from reference TRBV7-2 and TRBJ2-3): GAGVSQSPSNKVTEKGKDVELRCDPISGHTALYWYRQSLGQGLEFLIYFQGNSAPDKSGLPSDRFSAERTGGSVSTLTIQRTQQEDSAVYLCASSLTAGGDTSTDTQYFGPGTRLTVL.

There are a few counts of this clone. The chain links TRBV5-8 to TRBJ2-3; no reliable D call. V lost 7 bases and J lost 7, with 19 bases in between. The CDR3 is made up of 14 amino acids. The germline V gene encodes CDR1 SGHTS and CDR2 YDEGEE. The CDR3 bases are TGTGCCAGCTTTGCCGGGTTACCTGGGTATACGCAGTATTTT. This encodes CASFAGLPGYTQYF.

Comments on this clone: An end of the junction differs from the germline gene, which may be a read error. The chain couples TRBV30 to TRBJ1-1, with D hard to call. The CDR3 contains 12 residues. The germline gives CDR1 GTSNPN, CDR2 SVGIG (reference sequence). The CDR3: CAGSARNTEAFF. As DNA, the CDR3 is TGTGCCGGGAGTGCCAGGAACACTGAAGCTTTCTTT.

The chain uses TRBV28 and TRBJ2-7; 9 bases are a match to TRBD1. Germline V gene data show CDR1 as MDHEN and CDR2 as SYDVKM. V gave up 8 bases and J gave up 3 bases; unmatched junction bases: 5. The CDR3 has 13 amino acids. For the CDR3, the DNA is TGTGCCAGCGGGACAGGGTGGATCTACGAGCAGTACTTC. Its protein product is CASGTGWIYEQYF.

This clone was detected many times. The chain recombines TRBV6-1 with TRBJ1-5, with 10 bases that match TRBD1. V shed 5 bases, J shed 3 bases, and the junction held 4 bases outside the gene matches. This CDR3 has 15 residues. The germline V gene encodes CDR1 MNHNS and CDR2 SASEGT. The CDR3 DNA is TGTGCCAGCAGTTGGACAGGGGGTTACAATCAGCCCCAGCATTTT. As protein: CASSWTGGYNQPQHF.

This chain connects TRBV29-1 to TRBJ2-6; D possibly corresponds to TRBD1 (5 bases). Deletions cut 5 bases from V and 2 bases from J, with 7 bases between. The CDR3 is 13 residues long. CDR1 is SQVTM and CDR2 is ANQGSEA in the germline V gene. DNA of the CDR3: TGCAGCGTTTGGGGCCCTGGGGCCAACGTCCTGACTTTC. Protein product: CSVWGPGANVLTF.

The chain employs TRBV5-4 and TRBJ1-2, with a possible D match to TRBD1 (6 bases). CDR3 length: 14 amino acids. Per germline, CDR1 SGHNT and CDR2 YYREEE (reference sequence). V lost 3 bases, J lost 7 bases, and 16 bases lay in between. For the CDR3, the DNA is TGTGCCAGCAGCTGGGACGCGGGGGCGGGTGGCTACACCTTC. Translation: CASSWDAGAGGYTF.

This chain uses TRBV7-8 with TRBJ2-1, with 9 bases matching TRBD2. Trimming cost V 1 base and J 2 bases; bases outside gene matches: 3. This CDR3 is built from 16 residues. The germline CDR1 and CDR2 sequences are SGHVS and FQNEAQ. CDR3 nucleotides: TGTGCCAGCAGCTTAGTGGGCGGGGGGGCCTACAATGAGCAGTTCTTC. It codes for CASSLVGGGAYNEQFF.

J is TRBJ1-6 and V is TRBV30; no reliable D call. V shed 0 bases and J shed 2 bases, with 8 bases lying between them. The CDR3 totals 15 residues. CDR1 and CDR2 from the germline V gene are GTSNPN and SVGIG (reference sequence). CDR3 coding DNA: TGTGCCTGGAGTGTAGCGCCGGCCTATAATTCACCCCTCCACTTT. It specifies CAWSVAPAYNSPLHF.

The J gene is TRBJ1-2, the V gene TRBV6-4; D unresolved. Germline V gives CDR1 MRHNA, CDR2 SNTAGT. CDR3 size: 14 residues. V was cut by 6 bases and J by 9 bases, with 20 bases left in between. The CDR3 region has the DNA TGTGCCAGCAGGCGAGGGAATGGCGTTGGGAGCTACACCTTC. This encodes CASRRGNGVGSYTF.

V usage is TRBV7-8 and J usage is TRBJ1-3; 8 bases align to TRBD1. This CDR3 is built from 16 residues. In germline, CDR1 is SGHVS, CDR2 FQNEAQ. The ends lost 5 bases at V and 0 bases at J; junction bases unmatched: 6. DNA for the CDR3: TGTGCCAGCAGCAGTCACAGGGGGAACTCTGGAAACACCATATATTTT. It codes for CASSSHRGNSGNTIYF.